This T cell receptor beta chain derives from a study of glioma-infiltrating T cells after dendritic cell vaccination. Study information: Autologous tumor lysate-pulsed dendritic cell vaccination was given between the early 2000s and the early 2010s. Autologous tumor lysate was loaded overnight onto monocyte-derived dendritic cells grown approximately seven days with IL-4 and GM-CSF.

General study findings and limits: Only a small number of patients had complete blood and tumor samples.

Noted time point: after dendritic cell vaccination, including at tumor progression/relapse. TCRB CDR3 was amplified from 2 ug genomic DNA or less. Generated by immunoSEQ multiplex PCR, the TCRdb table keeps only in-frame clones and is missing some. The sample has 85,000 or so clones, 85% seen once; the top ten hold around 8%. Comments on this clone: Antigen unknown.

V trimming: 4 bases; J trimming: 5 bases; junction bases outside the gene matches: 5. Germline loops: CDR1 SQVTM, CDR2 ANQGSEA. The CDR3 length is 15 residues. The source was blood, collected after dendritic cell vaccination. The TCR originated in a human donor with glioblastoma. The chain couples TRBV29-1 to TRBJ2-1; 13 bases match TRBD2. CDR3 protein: CSVGPTSGGDNEQFF. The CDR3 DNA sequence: TGCAGCGTTGGACCAACTAGCGGGGGGGACAATGAGCAGTTCTTC.